These T cell receptor beta chains were read from a single sample in a study of blood T cell repertoires in COVID-19. Generated by immunoSEQ multiplex PCR, the TCRdb table keeps only in-frame clones and is missing some. In the table there are over 400,000 clones, 70% to 90% of which are singletons. The specimen sequenced was peripheral blood. These receptors were obtained from a human donor in a cohort sampled during active COVID-19. The CDR3 runs from the conserved cysteine through the conserved F or W. A D gene is named only where the DNA matches it firmly. Not every row has a clone size; where given, it reads once, few, many or a size class.

TRBJ2-3 TRBV6-2/TRBV6-3 NA NA CASSYISTTDTQYF TGTGCCAGCAGTTACATCAGTACCACAGATACGCAGTATTTT
TRBJ2-1 TRBV6-2/TRBV6-3 NA NA CASSKTGSYNEQFF TGTGCCAGCAGTAAGACCGGGTCCTACAATGAGCAGTTCTTC
TRBJ1-1 TRBV7-3 NA NA CASSPQAGRNTEAFF TGTGCCAGCAGCCCCCAGGCGGGGCGGAACACTGAAGCTTTCTTT
TRBJ1-1 TRBV4-3 TRBD1 NA CASSQDRGRGAFF TGCGCCAGCAGCCAGGACAGGGGCAGGGGGGCTTTCTTT
TRBJ2-5 TRBV11-3 TRBD2 NA CASSSDSGSSETQYF TGTGCCAGCAGCTCGGATAGCGGGAGCTCAGAGACCCAGTACTTC
TRBJ2-1 TRBV28 NA NA CASSQDTGTTYYNEQFF TGTGCCAGCAGTCAGGACACCGGGACAACCTACTACAATGAGCAGTTCTTC
TRBJ2-5 TRBV6-1 TRBD2 NA CASSARLAGGPKETQYF TGTGCCAGCAGTGCCAGACTAGCGGGAGGGCCAAAGGAGACCCAGTACTTC
TRBJ2-2 TRBV10-3 NA NA CAISWVSAGELFF TGTGCCATCAGTTGGGTTAGCGCCGGGGAGCTGTTTTTT
TRBJ2-2 TRBV6-2/TRBV6-3 NA NA CASSPGVSNTGELFF TGTGCCAGCAGCCCAGGGGTCTCGAACACCGGGGAGCTGTTTTTT
TRBJ2-5 TRBV6-5 NA NA CASSTGRGQETQYF TGTGCCAGCAGTACAGGGCGAGGGCAAGAGACCCAGTACTTC
TRBJ2-1 TRBV2 TRBD2 NA CANSREGLRSNEQFF TGTGCCAACTCGCGGGAGGGCCTAAGAAGCAATGAGCAGTTCTTC
TRBJ2-1 TRBV7-9 NA NA CASRPPSSYNEQFF TGTGCCAGCAGGCCACCTAGCTCCTACAATGAGCAGTTCTTC
TRBJ1-3 TRBV11-2 NA few CASSLDRVSGNTIYF TGTGCCAGCAGCTTAGACAGGGTCTCTGGAAACACCATATATTTT
TRBJ2-7 TRBV2 TRBD2 once CASRTPGLVPLDEQYF TGTGCCAGCAGGACCCCGGGACTAGTGCCCCTGGACGAGCAGTACTTC
TRBJ2-5 TRBV18 NA NA CASSPGAGETQYF TGTGCCAGCTCACCGGGGGCGGGAGAGACCCAGTACTTC